A single sample is the source of the 8 T cell receptor beta chains below, sequenced in a study of fetal regulatory T cell absence and autoimmunity. Sequenced by immunoSEQ multiplex PCR; TCRdb stores in-frame clones only, minus some. The table shows about 95,000 clones, with around 72% occurring only once. Sequenced: pancreas tissue. All receptors derive from a male donor with IPEX syndrome.

The chain links TRBV2 to TRBJ1-1, with D maybe TRBD1 (6 bases). Trimming took 3 bases from V and 0 from J, leaving 11 bases between them. Germline V gene data show CDR1 as SNHLY and CDR2 as FYNNEI. The CDR3 covers 15 residues. The CDR3 reads CASSEAGALNTEAFF. The DNA of the CDR3 is TGTGCCAGCAGTGAGGCGGGGGCCCTGAACACTGAAGCTTTCTTT.

The gene calls are TRBV9 and TRBJ1-6, with D possibly TRBD1 on 5 matching bases. The V end was cut by 4 bases, the J end by 0 bases, with 11 bases between. The CDR3 is 16 amino acids. CDR1 is SGDLS and CDR2 is YYNGEE in the germline V gene. The DNA for the CDR3 is TGTGCCAGCAGCCCTTTTGGGGGCTCCTATAATTCACCCCTCCACTTT. Its protein product is CASSPFGGSYNSPLHF.

This clone was seen just once. The chain employs TRBV5-4 and TRBJ2-1; TRBD1 matches 8 bases. The V gene's germline CDR1 is SGHNT and CDR2 YYREEE (reference sequence). J lost 4 bases, V lost 0 bases, and 3 bases had no gene match. This CDR3 contains 15 residues. The CDR3 region is CASSLETGGYNEQFF. As DNA, the CDR3 is TGTGCCAGCAGCTTGGAAACAGGGGGATACAATGAGCAGTTCTTC.

The rearrangement joins TRBV29-1 to TRBJ1-2; D may be TRBD1 (5 bases). The CDR3 is 13 amino acids. The V end lost 5 bases, the J end lost 4 bases, and 14 bases lay between the germline ends. From germline, CDR1 is SQVTM and CDR2 ANQGSEA. The CDR3 is CSVLRGEGYGYTF. The CDR3 nucleotides are TGCAGCGTTCTACGGGGGGAGGGCTATGGCTACACCTTC.

The gene calls are TRBV10-3 and TRBJ2-7; 9 nucleotides match TRBD2. The CDR3 length is 15 residues. CDR1 is ENHRY, CDR2 SYGVKD, per germline. Germline trimming cut 5 bases from V and 6 bases from J; bases unmatched to any gene: 11. For the CDR3, the DNA is TGTGCCATCAGTTATAGCGGGGGCCCTGCCGCCGAGCAGTACTTC. Amino acid sequence: CAISYSGGPAAEQYF.

The gene calls are TRBV7-9 and TRBJ1-2; TRBD1 matches 8 bases. Germline CDR1 is SEHNR and CDR2 is FQNEAQ (reference sequence). The CDR3 totals 15 residues. V was pared by 6 bases and J by 0 bases, with 6 bases of the junction left unmatched. The CDR3 reads CASSTTGAPNYGYTF. CDR3 DNA sequence: TGTGCCAGCAGTACGACAGGGGCTCCTAACTATGGCTACACCTTC.

V gene TRBV29-1 combines with J gene TRBJ2-2; TRBD1 might be the D (6 bases). Trimming shortened V by 5 bases and J by 3 bases, and 13 bases separated the two germline ends. In germline, CDR1 is SQVTM, CDR2 ANQGSEA. This CDR3 comprises 14 residues. The chain's CDR3 is CSVRDKAYTGELFF. As DNA, the CDR3 is TGCAGCGTTAGGGACAAGGCTTACACCGGGGAGCTGTTTTTT.

The rearrangement links TRBV7-8 to TRBJ2-2, with D unresolved. Trimming removed 6 bases from V and 4 bases from J, with 3 bases in between. This CDR3 comprises 11 residues. The germline V gene encodes CDR1 SGHVS and CDR2 FQNEAQ. CDR3 loop: CASSRTGELFF. Here the CDR3 DNA reads TGTGCCAGCAGTCGCACCGGGGAGCTGTTTTTT. The full variable domain, completed using reference TRBV7-8 and TRBJ2-2, is GAGVSQSPRYKVAKRGQDVALRCDPISGHVSLFWYQQALGQGPEFLTYFQNEAQLDKSGLPSDRFFAERPEGSVSTLKIQRTQQEDSAVYLCASSRTGELFFGEGSRLTVL.